The source of this T cell receptor (beta chain) is a study of blood T cells in healthy people across ages. General study results and limits: Calculation of diversity from one million T cells yielded estimates considered to be underestimates.

The study drew donors from healthy Caucasian individuals in Russia aged roughly 6 to 90. With regard to this clonotype: Antigen: not known.

The authors ran a second PCR of 7 to 11 cycles using a sample-barcoded 5' primer and a J-beta primer mix. TCRdb fed the 5' RACE reads into MiXCR, producing one record per CDR3 protein. The repertoire includes about 1.8 million distinct CDR3 sequences, around 50% of them detected once, and 2% to 2.5% sits in the top ten. CDR1 and CDR2 from the germline V gene are SGHTA and FQGNSA. The CDR3 consists of 16 residues. Germline trimming cut 1 base from V and 0 bases from J; bases unmatched to any gene: 4. V usage is TRBV7-2 and J usage is TRBJ2-5, with 8 bases matching TRBD2. The material sequenced was blood. This receptor was obtained from a woman in her thirties or forties in good health. This CDR3 is CASSLGGGGYQETQYF. CDR3 DNA sequence: TGTGCCAGCAGCTTAGGGGGCGGGGGGTACCAAGAGACCCAGTACTTC.